One sample yielded the 22 T cell receptor beta chains listed below, sequenced in a study of CD8 T cells in ankylosing spondylitis. Via MiXCR, TCRdb re-called the 5' RACE reads, giving one row per CDR3 protein. Of 100,000 to 150,000 distinct CDR3 sequences in the sample, 9.5% to 12% were seen once. The sample was blood, either unsorted or a sorted T cell fraction (not recorded which). Receptors originate from a female donor with ankylosing spondylitis or in good health (not recorded which).

This clonotype appeared many times. The V and J genes are TRBV10-3 and TRBJ2-2; D is perhaps TRBD2 (5 bases). The CDR3 loop spans 14 amino acids. Between the trimmed V and J ends, which lost 2 bases and 4 bases, there was a span of 8 bases. Germline V CDR1 and CDR2: ENHRY, SYGVKD. Here the CDR3 reads CAISEREGTGELFF. CDR3 DNA sequence: TGTGCCATCAGTGAGCGTGAGGGCACCGGGGAGCTGTTTTTT.

This clonotype was picked up many times. V usage is TRBV5-1 and J usage is TRBJ2-7; 14 bases line up with TRBD2. Trimming at V came to 1 base and at J to 6 bases, leaving 12 bases not matched to a gene. The CDR3 loop spans 18 amino acids. Germline V CDR1 and CDR2: SGHRS, YFSETQ. The CDR3 DNA follows: TGCGCCAGCAGCTTGTCTGGGACTAGCGGGAGATCGACCTCCGAGCAGTACTTC. Its translation is CASSLSGTSGRSTSEQYF.

This clonotype appeared many times. This chain's CDR3 is CASSTDSSVGGYTF. The CDR3, as DNA: TGCGCCAGCAGCACGGACAGTTCTGTCGGTGGCTACACCTTC. The V gene is TRBV5-1, the J gene TRBJ1-2, with D possibly matching TRBD1 (6 bases). This CDR3 is 14 amino acids long. Germline V gene data show CDR1 as SGHRS and CDR2 as YFSETQ. The germline V and J ends were trimmed by 4 bases and 7 bases, with 17 bases remaining between them.

In its sample, this clonotype was seen many times. The genes are TRBV29-1 and TRBJ2-1; tentative D call: TRBD2 (6 bases). Germline values: CDR1 SQVTM, CDR2 ANQGSEA. V was shortened by 4 bases and J by 4 bases, with 14 bases between the two germline ends. This CDR3 contains 14 residues. The chain's CDR3 is CSVVGGIPYNEQFF. The CDR3 DNA follows: TGCAGCGTTGTCGGAGGGATACCGTACAATGAGCAGTTCTTC.

This clonotype was observed a handful of times. This rearrangement joins TRBV19 to TRBJ1-5, with D perhaps TRBD1 (6 bases). The length of the CDR3 is 14 residues. Per germline, CDR1 LNHDA and CDR2 SQIVND (reference sequence). The V end was cut by 10 bases, the J end by 7 bases, with 20 bases between. CDR3 DNA: TGTGCCACCTCCGCGGGGGGCGCAGGGCAGCCCCAGCATTTT. Amino acid sequence: CATSAGGAGQPQHF.

This clonotype was found many times. V and J are TRBV20-1 and TRBJ1-5; D not certain. CDR1 DFQATT and CDR2 SNEGSKA come from the germline V gene (reference sequence). Trimming stripped 0 bases from V and 2 bases from J, with 8 bases between. This CDR3 has 14 residues. CDR3: CSARDSRGNQPQHF. In nucleotides, the CDR3 is TGCAGTGCTAGAGATTCTCGAGGCAATCAGCCCCAGCATTTT.

This clonotype was picked up many times. The rearrangement uses TRBV5-5 and TRBJ1-3; a weak D match, TRBD1 (5 bases). The germline V and J ends were trimmed by 1 base and 0 bases, with 8 bases remaining between them. CDR3 length: 15 residues. Germline loops: CDR1 SGHKS, CDR2 YYEKEE (reference sequence). CDR3 in DNA: TGTGCCAGCAGCTTGACAGGCAACTCTGGAAACACCATATATTTT. Translated: CASSLTGNSGNTIYF.

The sample holds many counts of this clonotype. The gene calls are TRBV29-1 and TRBJ1-4; 9 nucleotides line up with TRBD1. Germline V CDR1 and CDR2: SQVTM, ANQGSEA. The CDR3 loop spans 14 amino acids. V lost 3 bases, J lost 5 bases, and 4 bases stayed unmatched. CDR3 sequence (DNA): TGCAGCGTTGAGGTACAGGGGGCGAATGAAAAACTGTTTTTT. Translating it yields CSVEVQGANEKLFF. Variable domain in full (rest from reference TRBV29-1 and TRBJ1-4): SAVISQKPSRDICQRGTSLTIQCQVDSQVTMMFWYRQQPGQSLTLIATANQGSEATYESGFVIDKFPISRPNLTFSTLTVSNMSPEDSSIYLCSVEVQGANEKLFFGSGTQLSVL.

This clonotype was counted many times. The chain carries TRBV20-1 and TRBJ2-6; D gene ambiguous. CDR3 length equals 14 residues. Looked up from germline, CDR1 is DFQATT and CDR2 is SNEGSKA (reference sequence). V was shortened by 2 bases and J by 0 bases, with 5 bases between the two germline ends. CDR3 amino acids: CSARRYSGANVLTF. The DNA for the CDR3 is TGCAGTGCTAGAAGGTACTCTGGGGCCAACGTCCTGACTTTC.

The rearrangement joins TRBV25-1 to TRBJ2-1; TRBD2 aligns across 11 bases. The CDR3 is 16 residues long. Trimming removed 6 bases from V and 9 bases from J; junction bases left unmatched: 13. CDR1 is MGHDK, CDR2 SYGVNS, per germline. The CDR3 nucleotides are TGTGCCAGCAGCCACGCCGGGACTAGCGGCAAGAGTGAGCAGTTCTTC. It translates to CASSHAGTSGKSEQFF.

This clonotype was recorded at least ten times. The V call is TRBV5-8, the J call TRBJ2-7; no definite D call. Trimming left V 2 bases short and J 2 bases short, with 11 bases between. The CDR3 sequence is 14 residues long. CDR1 is SGHTS and CDR2 is YDEGEE in the germline V gene. In DNA form, the CDR3 reads TGTGCCAGCAGCTTAGGGCTGCCCCCCTACGAGCAGTACTTC. The encoded protein is CASSLGLPPYEQYF.

This clonotype came up a few times. The rearrangement uses TRBV29-1 and TRBJ2-3, with 11 bases identical to TRBD2. Per germline, CDR1 SQVTM and CDR2 ANQGSEA. Trimming cost V 7 bases and J 2 bases; bases outside gene matches: 5. CDR3 length: 14 amino acids. CDR3 loop: CSELAGGVTDTQYF. CDR3 DNA sequence: TGCAGCGAGCTAGCGGGGGGCGTCACAGATACGCAGTATTTT.

The V call is TRBV29-1, the J call TRBJ2-7; 7 nucleotides match TRBD1. Per germline, CDR1 SQVTM and CDR2 ANQGSEA. V lost 4 bases to trimming and J lost 3 bases; unmatched junction nucleotides: 3. The CDR3 length is 12 residues. The CDR3 loop is CSVVGTDYEQYF. CDR3 bases: TGCAGCGTTGTGGGGACAGACTACGAGCAGTACTTC.

This chain joins TRBV4-2 and TRBJ2-1; 8 positions match TRBD2. The CDR3 length is 16 residues. The junction had 10 bases not matched to a gene; V was cut back by 4 bases and J by 5 bases. Germline values: CDR1 LGHNA, CDR2 YNFKEQ. The CDR3 reads CASSRLATGGNNEQFF. CDR3 coding DNA: TGTGCCAGCAGCCGTCTAGCGACGGGGGGGAACAATGAGCAGTTCTTC.

The sample holds many counts of this clonotype. V gene TRBV5-1 combines with J gene TRBJ1-1; unclear D gene. The CDR3 covers 15 residues. Germline assignment: CDR1 SGHRS and CDR2 YFSETQ. The V gene lost 5 bases and the J gene lost 1 base, with 15 bases spanning the gap. The CDR3 region is CASRPSGLRNTEAFF. CDR3 nucleotides: TGCGCCAGCAGGCCGTCGGGGTTGAGGAACACTGAAGCTTTCTTT. Drawing the rest from reference TRBV5-1 and TRBJ1-1, the complete variable domain is KAGVTQTPRYLIKTRGQQVTLSCSPISGHRSVSWYQQTPGQGLQFLFEYFSETQRNKGNFPGRFSGRQFSNSRSEMNVSTLELGDSALYLCASRPSGLRNTEAFFGQGTRLTVV.

Notes on this clonotype: Compared with germline, one end of the junction differs, possibly owing to a read error. The chain combines TRBV6-5 with TRBJ1-5; a possible D gene is TRBD1 (5 bases). The germline V gene encodes CDR1 MNHEY and CDR2 SVGAGI. The CDR3 totals 18 residues. CDR3 residues: CAISYSKTGRYSNQPQHF. The CDR3, as DNA: TGTGCCATCAGTTACTCAAAAACAGGTCGATATAGCAATCAGCCCCAGCATTTT.

This clonotype was found many times. The chain has TRBV11-2 and TRBJ2-5; 9 bases agree with TRBD1. CDR1 SGHAT and CDR2 FQNNGV come from the germline V gene. With 3 bases clipped from V and 5 bases from J, the junction kept 4 bases outside the gene matches. The CDR3 spans 14 residues. The CDR3 region has the DNA TGTGCCAGCAGCTTCACAGGGGGCTTGGAGACCCAGTACTTC. Translating gives CASSFTGGLETQYF. The full variable domain, its missing parts supplied by reference TRBV11-2 and TRBJ2-5, is EAGVAQSPRYKIIEKRQSVAFWCNPISGHATLYWYQQILGQGPKLLIQFQNNGVVDDSQLPKDRFSAERLKGVDSTLKIQPAKLEDSAVYLCASSFTGGLETQYFGPGTRLLVL.

This clonotype was observed many times. The chain couples TRBV20-1 to TRBJ2-5; D is unresolved. Trimming removed 0 bases at V and 4 bases at J, with 6 bases between. There are 12 residues in the CDR3. Germline V gene lookup returns CDR1 DFQATT and CDR2 SNEGSKA (reference sequence). The DNA of the CDR3 is TGCAGTGCTAGAGATAGTTCAGAGACCCAGTACTTC. Amino acids: CSARDSSETQYF.

This clonotype was observed at least ten times. The CDR3 spells CASSNRGVTPLHF. The CDR3 DNA reads as TGTGCCAGCAGTAACAGGGGAGTCACACCCCTCCACTTT. The chain is built from TRBV6-6 and TRBJ1-6; 7 nucleotides agree with TRBD1. Unmatched junction bases numbered 6, after V lost 5 bases and J lost 11 bases. The CDR3 runs 13 residues. Germline V lookup: CDR1 MNHNY, CDR2 SVGAGI (reference sequence).

This clonotype has ten or more counts. V and J are TRBV5-1 and TRBJ1-3; weak D call: TRBD1 (5 bases). The CDR3 covers 15 residues. V was shortened by 5 bases and J by 4 bases, with 16 bases between the two germline ends. Germline V lookup: CDR1 SGHRS, CDR2 YFSETQ. CDR3 protein: CASSWDQTGGNTIYF. For the CDR3, the DNA is TGCGCCAGCAGTTGGGACCAAACGGGAGGAAACACCATATATTTT.

This clonotype was observed a handful of times. Being one base from a much bigger clone, this may be a read error. The V gene is TRBV3-1, the J gene TRBJ1-4; D is possibly TRBD1 (5 bases). The CDR3 length is 15 residues. CDR1 and CDR2 (germline): LGHDT, YNNKEL (reference sequence). DNA for the CDR3: TGTGCCAGCTGCCAAGGTCCGGGGACCAACGAAAAACTGTTTTTT. Translation gives CASCQGPGTNEKLFF.

This clonotype was found a few times. V is TRBV10-3 and J is TRBJ2-3; 7 bases fit TRBD2. V lost 5 bases to trimming and J lost 4 bases; unmatched junction nucleotides: 9. This CDR3 region has 15 residues. CDR1 is ENHRY, CDR2 SYGVKD, per germline. The CDR3 here is CAISPGAGRSDTQYF. CDR3 DNA sequence: TGTGCCATCAGTCCCGGAGCGGGGAGGTCAGATACGCAGTATTTT.